This paragraph reports one TCR beta chain. Antigen specificity is unknown. The repertoire was sequenced with immunoSEQ multiplex PCR; TCRdb's copy has only in-frame clones and lacks some. Of 100,000 to 130,000 clones listed, about 88% are singletons. The data were obtained in a study of PD-1 blockade in classical Hodgkin lymphoma. The study's findings and limits: Patients excluded were those beginning nivolumab under 1 year after ASCT. Relative to healthy donors, newly diagnosed patients reportedly had lower baseline TCR diversity, which was reported as lower still in relapsed/refractory patients.

Following autologous stem cell transplantation, relapse occurred in every patient, and exposure to brentuximab vedotin varied. V was shortened by 3 bases and J by 4 bases, with 12 bases between the two germline ends. From germline, CDR1 is SQVTM and CDR2 ANQGSEA. This CDR3 comprises 13 residues. This TCR derives from a human donor with classical Hodgkin lymphoma. V gene TRBV29-1 combines with J gene TRBJ1-1; D is uncertain. Here the sequenced sample was peripheral blood mononuclear cells (PBMCs), taken before the second cycle of nivolumab. The CDR3 region has the DNA TGCAGCGTTGACCTCCGGGGAGCCACTGAAGCTTTCTTT. Protein: CSVDLRGATEAFF.